The rows below give T cell receptor beta chains drawn from one sample of a study of OX40 agonist ivuxolimab in advanced cancers. The assay was immunoSEQ multiplex PCR, and TCRdb's table has in-frame clones only and misses some. Of about 23,000 clones in the sample, around 89% were seen once. The material was CD4+ or CD8+ T cells sorted from blood, obtained in a trial of the OX40 agonist ivuxolimab. Receptors originate from an adult with an advanced solid tumor such as melanoma, head and neck, liver or kidney cancer. Both conserved end residues are part of each CDR3. D genes are given only for firm matches. Expanded clones get a size class; other rows say once, few or many, or leave the size out.

>13|TRBJ2-3|TRBV9|-|-
CASSDTGTDTQYF
TGTGCCAGCAGCGATACAGGGACAGATACGCAGTATTTT
>13|TRBJ1-1|TRBV18|-|-
CASSQSGNTEAFF
TGTGCCAGCTCACAAAGCGGGAACACTGAAGCTTTCTTT
>13|TRBJ1-2|TRBV5-1|few|-
CASSLEAEGGYTF
TGCGCCAGCAGCTTGGAAGCTGAGGGAGGCTACACCTTC
>14|TRBJ1-2|TRBV27|-|-
CASRDPSGWYGYTF
TGTGCCAGCAGGGACCCCTCGGGATGGTATGGCTACACCTTC
>13|TRBJ2-2|TRBV29-1|-|-
CSVMGVRAGELFF
TGCAGCGTGATGGGGGTCCGGGCCGGGGAGCTGTTTTTT
>15|TRBJ1-1|TRBV30|-|TRBD1
CAWNRGYDPRGEAFF
TGTGCCTGGAACAGGGGCTACGACCCAAGGGGGGAAGCTTTCTTT
>17|TRBJ2-7|TRBV5-1|-|TRBD2
CASSLRPGTSEFYEQYF
TGCGCCAGCAGCTTGCGTCCCGGGACTAGCGAATTTTACGAGCAGTACTTC
>11|TRBJ2-7|TRBV30|-|-
CAWSVSTEQYF
TGTGCCTGGAGTGTCAGTACCGAGCAGTACTTC
>17|TRBJ2-7|TRBV4-1|-|TRBD2
CASSQDLGGGSSYEQYF
TGCGCCAGCAGCCAAGATCTAGGCGGCGGGAGCTCCTACGAGCAGTACTTC
>14|TRBJ2-3|TRBV2|-|-
CASKPNLSTDTQYF
TGTGCCAGCAAACCTAATTTGAGCACAGATACGCAGTATTTT
>15|TRBJ2-7|TRBV27|-|TRBD1
CASSLSDRGAHEQYF
TGTGCCAGCAGTTTATCGGACAGGGGAGCCCACGAGCAGTACTTC
>17|TRBJ2-6|TRBV7-8|-|-
CASSRIGPQSRANVLTF
TGTGCCAGCAGCCGGATTGGCCCACAAAGTCGGGCCAACGTCCTGACTTTC
>15|TRBJ1-4|TRBV6-6|-|-
CASTVAGRGNEKLFF
TGTGCCAGCACTGTAGCCGGGCGAGGGAACGAAAAACTGTTTTTT
>13|TRBJ1-1|TRBV6-1|-|-
CASSEEGNTEAFF
TGTGCCAGCAGTGAGGAGGGGAACACTGAAGCTTTCTTT
>16|TRBJ1-4|TRBV5-1|-|TRBD1
CASSQGDKRDFEKLFF
TGCGCCAGCAGCCAGGGGGACAAAAGGGATTTTGAAAAACTGTTTTTT
>12|TRBJ2-3|TRBV18|-|-
CASSKEADTQYF
TGTGCCAGCTCAAAAGAGGCAGATACGCAGTATTTT
>13|TRBJ1-5|TRBV4-3|-|-
CASSQGGPQPQHF
TGCGCCAGCAGCCAAGGCGGGCCTCAGCCCCAGCATTTT
>13|TRBJ1-1|TRBV30|once|TRBD1
CAWRNRGRTEAFF
TGTGCCTGGAGAAACAGGGGGCGGACTGAAGCTTTCTTT
>15|TRBJ2-3|TRBV5-6|-|-
CASSFVDRGTDTQYF
TGTGCCAGCAGCTTCGTGGACAGAGGCACAGATACGCAGTATTTT
>12|TRBJ1-5|TRBV4-1|few|-
CASSPPYGPQHF
TGCGCCAGCAGCCCCCCCTATGGGCCCCAGCATTTT
>16|TRBJ2-7|TRBV7-2|few|-
CASSLSSPSPLYEQYF
TGTGCCAGCAGCTTAAGTTCACCTAGTCCCCTATACGAGCAGTACTTC
>16|TRBJ2-2|TRBV4-1|-|-
CASSDLNRRETGELFF
TGCGCCAGCAGCGATCTTAACAGACGGGAAACCGGGGAGCTGTTTTTT
>14|TRBJ1-3|TRBV5-1|-|-
CASSLVSSGNTIYF
TGCGCCAGCAGCTTGGTCAGCTCTGGAAACACCATATATTTT
>15|TRBJ2-1|TRBV6-1|-|TRBD1
CASTPGGFSYNEQFF
TGTGCCAGCACTCCAGGGGGTTTCTCCTACAATGAGCAGTTCTTC
>13|TRBJ2-5|TRBV9|-|-
CASSVVVGETQYF
TGTGCCAGCAGCGTAGTAGTAGGAGAGACCCAGTACTTC
>16|TRBJ2-1|TRBV7-8|-|TRBD2
CASSRRGSGGSNEQFF
TGTGCCAGCAGCCGTCGCGGCAGCGGGGGGTCAAATGAGCAGTTCTTC
>14|TRBJ1-5|TRBV19|-|TRBD1
CASSTGQGNGPQHF
TGTGCCAGTAGTACGGGACAGGGGAATGGGCCCCAGCATTTT
>16|TRBJ2-5|TRBV27|once|-
CASSLAPGPMWETQYF
TGTGCCAGCAGTTTAGCCCCAGGCCCAATGTGGGAGACCCAGTACTTC
>11|TRBJ2-5|TRBV2|-|-
CASSDGGTQYF
TGTGCCAGCAGTGACGGAGGGACCCAGTACTTC
>15|TRBJ1-4|TRBV7-9|-|-
CASSSLWGGNEKLFF
TGTGCCAGCAGCTCCCTTTGGGGAGGTAATGAAAAACTGTTTTTT
>14|TRBJ1-5|TRBV4-3|-|-
CASSQDRVDQPQHF
TGCGCCAGCAGCCAAGATAGGGTGGATCAGCCCCAGCATTTT
>14|TRBJ1-2|TRBV5-5|-|-
CASSFKGGGDGYTF
TGTGCCAGCAGCTTTAAAGGGGGAGGAGATGGCTACACCTTC